Each of the 3 T cell receptor beta chains below was sequenced from the same sample in a study of T cell repertoires in cytomegalovirus infection. These receptors' antigens are unknown. Each CDR3 protein is one row after TCRdb ran MiXCR on the reads. The profile shows approximately 910,000 distinct CDR3 sequences, roughly 31% of them singletons. The material sequenced was cultured CD8+ T cells from PBMCs, taken from culture after CMV antigen stimulation. These receptor sequences come from a human donor in good health (CMV status not recorded). Some clones in this sample may be carry-over from other donors' samples.

The chain couples TRBV9 to TRBJ1-5; unclear D gene. This CDR3 spans 15 amino acids. The V end was cut by 1 base, the J end by 4 bases, with 12 bases between. CDR1 is SGDLS and CDR2 is YYNGEE in the germline V gene. DNA for the CDR3: TGTGCCAGCAGCGTAAACCCGGGCCTAAATCAGCCCCAGCATTTT. This codes for CASSVNPGLNQPQHF.

This clonotype was seen a few times. The gene calls are TRBV6-2 or TRBV6-3 and TRBJ2-5; no clear D gene. Per the germline V gene, CDR1 is MNHEY and CDR2 is SVGEGT. This CDR3 spans 11 amino acids. Trimming pared 5 bases from V and 5 bases from J, leaving 6 bases between. For the CDR3, the DNA is TGTGCCAGCAGTCCCTATGAGACCCAGTACTTC. Amino acids: CASSPYETQYF.

A few counts support this clonotype. V gene TRBV7-9 combines with J gene TRBJ1-3; D ambiguous. This CDR3 spans 15 amino acids. In germline, CDR1 is SEHNR, CDR2 FQNEAQ (reference sequence). The ends were cut back, 3 bases at V and 3 bases at J, with 12 bases in the middle. Here the CDR3 DNA reads TGTGCCAGCAGCTTCCCCCGGGAGTTTGGAAACACCATATATTTT. Residues: CASSFPREFGNTIYF.